Sequencing of this T cell receptor beta chain was carried out in a study of post-analysis software for immune sequencing data. Study outcomes and limitations: Under F measure analysis, samples from one preparation batch co-clustered strongly. Significantly lower normalized Chao1 diversity was seen in multiple sclerosis patients than in controls.

In regard to this clonotype: Its antigen remains unidentified.

Carried by the TCR beta cDNA libraries were unique molecular identifiers. TCRdb itself ran the PCR reads through MiXCR, one entry per CDR3 protein. The repertoire holds some 690,000 distinct CDR3 sequences, with around 27% as singletons. This clonotype was sampled from a girl between 5 and 17 years old with multiple sclerosis. Specimen: blood.

The CDR3 loop is CAISTSGRARGEQYF. The CDR3, as DNA: TGTGCCATCAGTACTAGCGGGAGGGCCAGGGGTGAGCAGTACTTC. The chain employs TRBV10-3 and TRBJ2-5; 13 positions match TRBD2. The germline gives CDR1 ENHRY, CDR2 SYGVKD. The CDR3 runs 15 residues. J was trimmed by 11 bases and V by 5 bases; bases with no gene match: 11.